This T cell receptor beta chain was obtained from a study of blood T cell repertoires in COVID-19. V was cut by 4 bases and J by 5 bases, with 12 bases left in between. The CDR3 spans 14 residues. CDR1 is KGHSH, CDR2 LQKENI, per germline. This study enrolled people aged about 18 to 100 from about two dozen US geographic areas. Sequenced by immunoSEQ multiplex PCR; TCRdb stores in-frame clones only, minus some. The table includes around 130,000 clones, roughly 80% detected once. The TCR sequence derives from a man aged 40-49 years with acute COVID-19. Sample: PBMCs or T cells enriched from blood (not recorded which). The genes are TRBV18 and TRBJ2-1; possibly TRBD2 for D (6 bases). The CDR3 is CASSLSSGDNEQFF. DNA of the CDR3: TGTGCCAGCTCACTGAGTAGCGGCGACAATGAGCAGTTCTTC.